This paragraph covers one T cell receptor beta chain sequence. TCRdb's table, derived via immunoSEQ multiplex PCR, lists solely in-frame clones and lacks some. The top ten clones hold about 2.8% of a sample with about 97,000 clones, nearly 90% of them seen once. This sample stems from a study of T cell responses to AZD1222 COVID-19 vaccine. V was shortened by 0 bases and J by 3 bases, with 12 bases between the two germline ends. The CDR3 is 16 residues long. Germline CDR1 is SGHRS and CDR2 is YFSETQ. The sequenced sample was peripheral blood, obtained on day 0 of AZD1222 vaccination. The sequence was collected from an adult in good health. The chain recombines TRBV5-1 with TRBJ1-4, with TRBD1 as a possible D gene (5 bases). The DNA for the CDR3 is TGCGCCAGCAGCTTGGTTGGGGCGCATGCTAATGAAAAACTGTTTTTT. It specifies CASSLVGAHANEKLFF.